This record concerns one TCR beta chain sequence. Its specificity is unknown. The second PCR ran roughly 7 to 11 cycles with a sample-barcoded 5' primer and J-beta primers. TCRdb processed the 5' RACE reads anew with MiXCR; each CDR3 protein has one entry. The table includes about 620,000 distinct CDR3 sequences, approximately 21% detected once. Germline V CDR1 and CDR2: MNHNS, SASEGT. V was cut by 2 bases and J by 0 bases, with 13 bases left in between. The CDR3 has 16 residues. The data stem from a study of blood T cells in healthy people across ages. Study results and limitations: Long-lived and aged donors differed, with more naive CD4+ cells and higher diversity in the long-lived.

Sequencing was carried out using blood. The V call is TRBV6-1, the J call TRBJ1-1; no clear D. The origin of this receptor is a man between 70 and 80 years old in good health. The CDR3 DNA follows: TGTGCCAGCAGTGAAAGGACGACCTGGGTGAACACTGAAGCTTTCTTT. Translated, it gives CASSERTTWVNTEAFF.